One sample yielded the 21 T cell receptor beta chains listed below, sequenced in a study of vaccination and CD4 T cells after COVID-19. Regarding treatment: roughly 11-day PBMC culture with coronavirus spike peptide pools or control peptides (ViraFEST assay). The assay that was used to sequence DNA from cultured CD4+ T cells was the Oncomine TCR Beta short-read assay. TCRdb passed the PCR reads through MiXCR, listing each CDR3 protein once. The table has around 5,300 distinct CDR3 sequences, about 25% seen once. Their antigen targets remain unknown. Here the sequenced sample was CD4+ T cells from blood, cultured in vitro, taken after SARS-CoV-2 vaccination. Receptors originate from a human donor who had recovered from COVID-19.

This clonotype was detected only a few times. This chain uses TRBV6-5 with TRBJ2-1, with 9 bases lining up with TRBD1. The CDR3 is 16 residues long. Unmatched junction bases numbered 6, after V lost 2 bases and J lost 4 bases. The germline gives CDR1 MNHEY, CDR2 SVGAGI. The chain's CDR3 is CASSYQYRGQYNEQFF. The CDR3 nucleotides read TGTGCCAGCAGTTACCAGTACAGGGGGCAATACAATGAGCAGTTCTTC.

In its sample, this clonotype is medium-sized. DNA for the CDR3: TGTGCCAGCAGCCCGGGAGGGCCGAGTTCACCCCTCCACTTT. Translating it yields CASSPGGPSSPLHF. The chain employs TRBV4-2 and TRBJ1-6; D is undetermined. The CDR3 extends over 14 amino acids. CDR1 LGHNA and CDR2 YNFKEQ come from the germline V gene. V was cut by 4 bases and J by 9 bases, with 13 bases left in between.

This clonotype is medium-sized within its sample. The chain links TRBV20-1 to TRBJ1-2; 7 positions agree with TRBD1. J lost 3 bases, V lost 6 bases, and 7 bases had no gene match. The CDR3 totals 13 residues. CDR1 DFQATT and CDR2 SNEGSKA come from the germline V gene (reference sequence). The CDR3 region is CSAKTGIDYGYTF. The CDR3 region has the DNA TGCAGTGCAAAGACAGGGATCGACTATGGCTACACCTTC.

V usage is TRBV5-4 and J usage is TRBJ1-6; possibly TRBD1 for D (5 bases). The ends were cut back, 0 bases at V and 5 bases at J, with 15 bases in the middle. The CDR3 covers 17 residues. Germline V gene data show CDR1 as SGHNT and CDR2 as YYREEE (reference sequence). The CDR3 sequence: CASSLGELGTDNSPLHF. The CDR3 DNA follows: TGTGCCAGCAGCTTGGGGGAGTTGGGGACGGATAATTCACCCCTCCACTTT.

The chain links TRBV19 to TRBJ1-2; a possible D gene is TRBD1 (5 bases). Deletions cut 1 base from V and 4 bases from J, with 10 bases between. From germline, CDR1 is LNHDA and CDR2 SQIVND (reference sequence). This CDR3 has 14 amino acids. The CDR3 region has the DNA TGTGCCAGTAGTATAGTGGGGCAAACCTATGGCTACACCTTC. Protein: CASSIVGQTYGYTF.

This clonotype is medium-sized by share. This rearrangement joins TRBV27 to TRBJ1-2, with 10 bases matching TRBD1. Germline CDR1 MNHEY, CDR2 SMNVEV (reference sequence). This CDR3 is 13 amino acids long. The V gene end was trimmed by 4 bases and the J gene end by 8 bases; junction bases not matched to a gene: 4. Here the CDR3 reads CASSSTGGGGYTF. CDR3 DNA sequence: TGTGCCAGCAGTTCGACAGGGGGCGGAGGCTACACCTTC.

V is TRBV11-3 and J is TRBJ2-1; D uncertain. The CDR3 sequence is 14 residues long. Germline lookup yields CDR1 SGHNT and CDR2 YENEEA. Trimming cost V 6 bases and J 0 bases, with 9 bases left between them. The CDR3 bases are TGTGCCAGCAGTAAAGATAGCTCCTACAATGAGCAGTTCTTC. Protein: CASSKDSSYNEQFF.

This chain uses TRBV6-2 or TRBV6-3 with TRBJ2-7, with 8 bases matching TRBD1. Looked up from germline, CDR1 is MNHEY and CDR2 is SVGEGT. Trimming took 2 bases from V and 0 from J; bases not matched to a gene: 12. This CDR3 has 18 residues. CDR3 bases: TGTGCCAGCAGTTACAGGGGGACAGGTCTACTCTTCTCCTACGAGCAGTACTTC. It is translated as CASSYRGTGLLFSYEQYF.

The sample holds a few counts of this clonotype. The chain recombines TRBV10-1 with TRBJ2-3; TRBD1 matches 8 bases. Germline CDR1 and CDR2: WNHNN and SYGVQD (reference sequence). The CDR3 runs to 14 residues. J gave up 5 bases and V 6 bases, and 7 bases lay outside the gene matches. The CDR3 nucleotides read TGCGCCAGCAGCCTGACGACAGGGGTAGATACGCAGTATTTT. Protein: CASSLTTGVDTQYF.

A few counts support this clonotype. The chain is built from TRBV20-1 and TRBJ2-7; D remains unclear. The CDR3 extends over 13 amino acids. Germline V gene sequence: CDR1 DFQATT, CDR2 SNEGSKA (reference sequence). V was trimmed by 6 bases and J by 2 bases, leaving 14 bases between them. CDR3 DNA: TGCAGTGCCAACAAAGACACAACCTACGAGCAGTACTTC. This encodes CSANKDTTYEQYF.

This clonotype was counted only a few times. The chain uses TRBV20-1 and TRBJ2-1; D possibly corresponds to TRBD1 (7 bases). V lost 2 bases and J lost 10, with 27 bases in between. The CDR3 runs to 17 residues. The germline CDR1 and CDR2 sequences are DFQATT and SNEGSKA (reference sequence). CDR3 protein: CSARLFPGGPNLIEQFF. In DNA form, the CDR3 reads TGCAGTGCTAGACTATTTCCAGGGGGGCCAAACCTAATCGAGCAGTTCTTC.

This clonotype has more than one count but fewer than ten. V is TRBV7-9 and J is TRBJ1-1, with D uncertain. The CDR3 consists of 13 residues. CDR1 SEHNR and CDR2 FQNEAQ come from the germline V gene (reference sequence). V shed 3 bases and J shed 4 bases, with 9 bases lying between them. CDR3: CASSFMGGTEAFF. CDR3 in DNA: TGTGCCAGCAGCTTCATGGGAGGCACTGAAGCTTTCTTT.

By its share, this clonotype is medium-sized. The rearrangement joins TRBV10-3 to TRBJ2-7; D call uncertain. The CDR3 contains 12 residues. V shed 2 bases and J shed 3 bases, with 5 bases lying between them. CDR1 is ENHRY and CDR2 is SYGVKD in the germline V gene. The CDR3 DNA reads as TGTGCCATCAGTGAGGCCTTCTACGAGCAGTACTTC. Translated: CAISEAFYEQYF.

The CDR3 sequence is CSLKDPGAALGGYTF. DNA for the CDR3: TGCAGCCTCAAAGACCCTGGGGCAGCCCTTGGTGGCTACACCTTC. The chain employs TRBV29-1 and TRBJ1-2; possible D gene TRBD1, 5 bases. The CDR3 is 15 amino acids. Germline values: CDR1 SQVTM, CDR2 ANQGSEA. V was pared by 8 bases and J by 7 bases, with 26 bases between. The whole variable domain, filled in from reference TRBV29-1 and TRBJ1-2, reads SAVISQKPSRDICQRGTSLTIQCQVDSQVTMMFWYRQQPGQSLTLIATANQGSEATYESGFVIDKFPISRPNLTFSTLTVSNMSPEDSSIYLCSLKDPGAALGGYTFGSGTRLTVV.

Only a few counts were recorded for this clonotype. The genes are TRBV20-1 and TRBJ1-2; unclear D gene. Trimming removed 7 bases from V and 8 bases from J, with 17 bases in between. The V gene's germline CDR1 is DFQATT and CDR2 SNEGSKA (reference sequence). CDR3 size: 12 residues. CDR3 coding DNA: TGCAGTGGACCTAACGGTGTTTTCGGCTACACCTTC. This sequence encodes CSGPNGVFGYTF.

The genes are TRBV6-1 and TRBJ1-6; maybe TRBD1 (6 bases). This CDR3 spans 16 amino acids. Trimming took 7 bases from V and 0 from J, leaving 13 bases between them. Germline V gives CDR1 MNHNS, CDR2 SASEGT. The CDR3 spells CASTRGATSYNSPLHF. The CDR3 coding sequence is TGTGCCAGCACCCGGGGGGCGACCTCCTATAATTCACCCCTCCACTTT.

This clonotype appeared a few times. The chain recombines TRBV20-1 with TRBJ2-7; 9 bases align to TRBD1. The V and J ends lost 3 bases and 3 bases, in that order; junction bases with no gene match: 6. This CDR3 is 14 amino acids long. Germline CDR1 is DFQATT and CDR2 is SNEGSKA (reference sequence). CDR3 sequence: CSASTGTGYYEQYF. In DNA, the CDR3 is TGCAGTGCTAGTACCGGGACAGGGTACTACGAGCAGTACTTC.

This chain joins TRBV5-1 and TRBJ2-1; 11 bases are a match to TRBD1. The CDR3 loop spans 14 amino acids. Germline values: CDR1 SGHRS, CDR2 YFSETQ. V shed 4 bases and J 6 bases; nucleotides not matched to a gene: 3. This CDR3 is CASSQGTGGNEQFF. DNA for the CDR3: TGCGCCAGCAGCCAGGGGACAGGGGGCAATGAGCAGTTCTTC.

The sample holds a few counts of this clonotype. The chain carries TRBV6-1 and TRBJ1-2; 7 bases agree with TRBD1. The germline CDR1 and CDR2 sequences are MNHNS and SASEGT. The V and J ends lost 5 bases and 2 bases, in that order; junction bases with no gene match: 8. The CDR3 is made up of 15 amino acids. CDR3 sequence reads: CASSTDRVINYGYTF. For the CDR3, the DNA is TGTGCCAGCAGTACCGACAGGGTGATCAACTATGGCTACACCTTC.

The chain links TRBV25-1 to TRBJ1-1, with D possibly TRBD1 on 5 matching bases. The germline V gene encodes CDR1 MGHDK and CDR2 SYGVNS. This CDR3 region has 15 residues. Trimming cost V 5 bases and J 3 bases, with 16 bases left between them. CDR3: CASSRNRKGDTEAFF. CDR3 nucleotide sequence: TGTGCCAGCAGTCGTAACAGGAAGGGCGACACTGAAGCTTTCTTT.

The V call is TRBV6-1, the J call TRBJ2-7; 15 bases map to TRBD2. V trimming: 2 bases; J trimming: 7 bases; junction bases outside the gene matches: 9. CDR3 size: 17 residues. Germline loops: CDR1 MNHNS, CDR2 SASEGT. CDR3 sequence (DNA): TGTGCCAGCAGTGAATCCGGACTAGCGGGGGGGCCGGCGGAGCAGTACTTC. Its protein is CASSESGLAGGPAEQYF.